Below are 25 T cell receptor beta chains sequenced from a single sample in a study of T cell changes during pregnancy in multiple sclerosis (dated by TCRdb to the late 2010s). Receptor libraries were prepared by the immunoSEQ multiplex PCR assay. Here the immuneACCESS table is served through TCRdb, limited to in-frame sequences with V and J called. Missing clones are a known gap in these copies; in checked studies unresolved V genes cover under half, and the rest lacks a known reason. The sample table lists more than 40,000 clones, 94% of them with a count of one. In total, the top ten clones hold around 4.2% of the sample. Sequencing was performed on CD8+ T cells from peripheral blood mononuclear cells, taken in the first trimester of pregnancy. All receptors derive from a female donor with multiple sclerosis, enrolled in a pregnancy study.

CDR3 in DNA: TGTGCCAGCAGCTTAGTAGACATTCCAAACACCGGGGAGCTGTTTTTT. It is translated as CASSLVDIPNTGELFF. The V and J genes are TRBV7-9 and TRBJ2-2; D unresolved. Trimming took off 1 base at V and 2 bases at J, with 11 bases between the two ends. CDR1 is SEHNR, CDR2 FQNEAQ, per germline (reference sequence). The CDR3 sequence is 16 residues long.

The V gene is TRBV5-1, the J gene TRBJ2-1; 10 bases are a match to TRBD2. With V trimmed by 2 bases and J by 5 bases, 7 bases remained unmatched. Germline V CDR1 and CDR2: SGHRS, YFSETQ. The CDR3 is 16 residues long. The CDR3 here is CASSFPSSGGDNEQFF. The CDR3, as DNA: TGCGCCAGCAGCTTCCCTTCTAGCGGGGGTGACAATGAGCAGTTCTTC.

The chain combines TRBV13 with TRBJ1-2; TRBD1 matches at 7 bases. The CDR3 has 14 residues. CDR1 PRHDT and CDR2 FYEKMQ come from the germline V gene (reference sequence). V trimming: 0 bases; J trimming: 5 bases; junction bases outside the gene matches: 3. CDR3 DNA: TGTGCCAGCAGCTTAGGGGGACAGTTTTATGGCTACACCTTC. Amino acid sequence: CASSLGGQFYGYTF.

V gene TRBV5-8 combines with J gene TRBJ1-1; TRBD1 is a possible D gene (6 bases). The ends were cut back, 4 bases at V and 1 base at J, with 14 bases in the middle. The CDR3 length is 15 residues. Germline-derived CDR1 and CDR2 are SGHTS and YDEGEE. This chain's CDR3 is CASSPYNRENTEAFF. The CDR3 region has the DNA TGTGCCAGCAGCCCTTACAACAGGGAGAACACTGAAGCTTTCTTT.

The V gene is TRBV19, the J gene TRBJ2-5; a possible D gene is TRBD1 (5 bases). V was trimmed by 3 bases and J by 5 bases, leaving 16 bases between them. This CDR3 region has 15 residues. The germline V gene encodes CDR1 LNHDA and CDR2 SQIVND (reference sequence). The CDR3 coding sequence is TGTGCCAGTAGTATGGCGGACACGCCGAGGGAGACCCAGTACTTC. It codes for CASSMADTPRETQYF.

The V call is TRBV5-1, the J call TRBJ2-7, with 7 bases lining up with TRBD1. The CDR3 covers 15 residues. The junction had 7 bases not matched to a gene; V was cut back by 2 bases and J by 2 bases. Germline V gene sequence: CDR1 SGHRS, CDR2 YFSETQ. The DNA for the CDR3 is TGCGCCAGCAGCTTTATCCGGGACAGACCCTACGAGCAGTACTTC. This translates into CASSFIRDRPYEQYF. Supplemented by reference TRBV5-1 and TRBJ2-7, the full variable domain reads KAGVTQTPRYLIKTRGQQVTLSCSPISGHRSVSWYQQTPGQGLQFLFEYFSETQRNKGNFPGRFSGRQFSNSRSEMNVSTLELGDSALYLCASSFIRDRPYEQYFGPGTRLTVT.

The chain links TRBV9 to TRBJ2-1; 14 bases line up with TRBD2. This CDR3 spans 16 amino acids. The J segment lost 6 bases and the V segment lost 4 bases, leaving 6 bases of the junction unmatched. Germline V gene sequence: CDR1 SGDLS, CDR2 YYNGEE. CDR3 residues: CASSPQGLAGVNEQFF. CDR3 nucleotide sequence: TGTGCCAGCAGCCCCCAGGGACTAGCGGGAGTCAATGAGCAGTTCTTC.

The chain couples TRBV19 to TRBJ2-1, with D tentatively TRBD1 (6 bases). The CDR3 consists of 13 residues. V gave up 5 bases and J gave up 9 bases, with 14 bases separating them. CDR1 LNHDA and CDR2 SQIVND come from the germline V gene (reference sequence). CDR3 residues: CASSSGTRLEQFF. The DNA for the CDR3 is TGTGCCAGTAGTTCCGGGACACGGCTTGAGCAGTTCTTC.

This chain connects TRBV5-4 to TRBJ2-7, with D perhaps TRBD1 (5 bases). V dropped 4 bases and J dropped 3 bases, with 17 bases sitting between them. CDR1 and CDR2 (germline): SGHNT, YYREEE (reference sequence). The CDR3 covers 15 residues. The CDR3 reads CASSHPGQGFYEQYF. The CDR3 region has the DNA TGTGCCAGCAGCCACCCTGGGCAGGGCTTCTACGAGCAGTACTTC. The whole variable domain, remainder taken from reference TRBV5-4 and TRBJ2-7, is ETGVTQSPTHLIKTRGQQVTLRCSSQSGHNTVSWYQQALGQGPQFIFQYYREEENGRGNFPPRFSGLQFPNYSSELNVNALELDDSALYLCASSHPGQGFYEQYFGPGTRLTVT.

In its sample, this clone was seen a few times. The CDR3 DNA follows: TGTGCCAGCGGGGAGGGGGACACTGAAGCTTTCTTT. Its translation: CASGEGDTEAFF. V usage is TRBV2 and J usage is TRBJ1-1; possible D gene TRBD1, 6 bases. The V gene's germline CDR1 is SNHLY and CDR2 FYNNEI. V gave up 8 bases and J gave up 3 bases, with 10 bases separating them. The CDR3 has 12 residues.

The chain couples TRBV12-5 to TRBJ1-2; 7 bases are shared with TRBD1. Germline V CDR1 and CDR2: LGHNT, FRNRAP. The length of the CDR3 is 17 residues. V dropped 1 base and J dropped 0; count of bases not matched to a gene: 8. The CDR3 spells CASGLGGTEHTNYGYTF. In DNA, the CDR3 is TGTGCTAGTGGTTTGGGGGGGACAGAGCACACTAACTATGGCTACACCTTC.

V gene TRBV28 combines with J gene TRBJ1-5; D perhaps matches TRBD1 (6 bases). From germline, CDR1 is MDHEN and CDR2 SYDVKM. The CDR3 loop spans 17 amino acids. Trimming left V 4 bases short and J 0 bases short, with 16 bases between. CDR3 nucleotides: TGTGCCAGCAGTTACCACAGGGAGATGGATAGCAATCAGCCCCAGCATTTT. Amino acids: CASSYHREMDSNQPQHF.

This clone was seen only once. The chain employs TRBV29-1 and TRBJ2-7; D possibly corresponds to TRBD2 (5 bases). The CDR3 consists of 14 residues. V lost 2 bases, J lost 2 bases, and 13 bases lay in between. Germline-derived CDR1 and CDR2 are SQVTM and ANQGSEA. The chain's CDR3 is CSVEWASRAYEQYF. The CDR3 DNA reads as TGCAGCGTTGAATGGGCTAGCCGGGCCTACGAGCAGTACTTC.

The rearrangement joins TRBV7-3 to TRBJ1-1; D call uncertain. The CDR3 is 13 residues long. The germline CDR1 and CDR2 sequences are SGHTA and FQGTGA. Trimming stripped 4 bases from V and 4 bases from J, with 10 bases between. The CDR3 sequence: CASSSLPGTEAFF. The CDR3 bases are TGTGCCAGCAGCTCCTTACCGGGCACTGAAGCTTTCTTT.

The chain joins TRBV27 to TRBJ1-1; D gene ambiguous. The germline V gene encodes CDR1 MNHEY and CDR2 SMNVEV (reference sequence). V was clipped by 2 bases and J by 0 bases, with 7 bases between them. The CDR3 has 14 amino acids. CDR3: CASSLNSMNTEAFF. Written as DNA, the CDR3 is TGTGCCAGCAGTTTAAACTCAATGAACACTGAAGCTTTCTTT.

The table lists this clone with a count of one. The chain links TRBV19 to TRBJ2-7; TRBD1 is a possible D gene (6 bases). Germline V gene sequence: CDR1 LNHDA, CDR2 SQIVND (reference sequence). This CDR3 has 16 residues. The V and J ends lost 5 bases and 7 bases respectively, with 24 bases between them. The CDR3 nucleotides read TGTGCCAGTAGTTCCGTGGACAGTGCTTCATGGTGGGAGCAGTACTTC. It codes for CASSSVDSASWWEQYF.

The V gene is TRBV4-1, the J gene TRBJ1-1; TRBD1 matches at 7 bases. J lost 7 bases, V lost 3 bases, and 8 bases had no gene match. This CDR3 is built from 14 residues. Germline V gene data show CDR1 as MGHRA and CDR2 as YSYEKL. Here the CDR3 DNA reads TGCGCCAGCAGCCATCGGAGGGGGCAGAATGAAGCTTTCTTT. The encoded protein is CASSHRRGQNEAFF.

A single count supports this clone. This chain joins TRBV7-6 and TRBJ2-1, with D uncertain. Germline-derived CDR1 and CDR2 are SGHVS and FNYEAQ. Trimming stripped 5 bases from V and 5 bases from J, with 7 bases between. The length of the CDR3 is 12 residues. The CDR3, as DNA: TGTGCCAGCAGCACAGTTGACAATGAGCAGTTCTTC. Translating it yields CASSTVDNEQFF.

Here the CDR3 DNA reads TGTGCCAGCAGCTTAGCGGGAGAAGATACGCAGTATTTT. Residues: CASSLAGEDTQYF. The V call is TRBV7-9, the J call TRBJ2-3; a weak D match, TRBD2 (5 bases). From germline, CDR1 is SEHNR and CDR2 FQNEAQ (reference sequence). The CDR3 loop spans 13 amino acids. The V gene lost 0 bases and the J gene lost 5 bases, with 6 bases spanning the gap.

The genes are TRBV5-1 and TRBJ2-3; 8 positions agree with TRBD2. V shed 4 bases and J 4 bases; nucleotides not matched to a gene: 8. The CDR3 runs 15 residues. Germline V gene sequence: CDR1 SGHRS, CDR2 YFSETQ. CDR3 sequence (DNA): TGCGCCAGCAGCCCCCGGACTAGCCGCGCAGATACGCAGTATTTT. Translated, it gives CASSPRTSRADTQYF.

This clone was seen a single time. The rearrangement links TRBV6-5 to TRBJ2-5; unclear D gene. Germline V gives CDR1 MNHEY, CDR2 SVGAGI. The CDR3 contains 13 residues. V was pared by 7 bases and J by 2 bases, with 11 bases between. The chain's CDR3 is CASTTENQETQYF. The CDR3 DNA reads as TGTGCCAGCACCACAGAGAATCAAGAGACCCAGTACTTC.

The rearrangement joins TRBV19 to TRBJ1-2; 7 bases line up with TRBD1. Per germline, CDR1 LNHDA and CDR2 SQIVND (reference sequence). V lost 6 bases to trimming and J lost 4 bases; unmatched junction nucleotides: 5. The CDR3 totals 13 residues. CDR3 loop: CASRDRTGYGYTF. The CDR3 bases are TGTGCCAGTAGGGACAGGACGGGCTATGGCTACACCTTC.

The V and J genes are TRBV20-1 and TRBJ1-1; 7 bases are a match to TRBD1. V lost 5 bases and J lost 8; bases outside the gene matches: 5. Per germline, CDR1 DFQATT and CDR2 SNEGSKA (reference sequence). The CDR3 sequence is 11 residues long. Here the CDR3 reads CSALTGVEAFF. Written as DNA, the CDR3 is TGCAGTGCTCTAACAGGGGTAGAAGCTTTCTTT.

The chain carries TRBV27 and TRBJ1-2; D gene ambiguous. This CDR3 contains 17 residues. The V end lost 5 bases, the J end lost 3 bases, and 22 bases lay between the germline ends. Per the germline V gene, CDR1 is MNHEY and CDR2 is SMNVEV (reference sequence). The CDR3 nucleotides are TGTGCCAGCAGTCCGTCGGGAAGCGGGTACCTCTACTATGGCTACACCTTC. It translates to CASSPSGSGYLYYGYTF.

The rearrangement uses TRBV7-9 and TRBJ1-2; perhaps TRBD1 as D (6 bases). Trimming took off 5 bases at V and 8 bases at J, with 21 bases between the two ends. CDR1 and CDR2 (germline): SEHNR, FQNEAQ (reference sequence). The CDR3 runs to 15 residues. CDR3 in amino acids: CASSVEARGHEGYTF. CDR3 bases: TGTGCCAGCAGCGTGGAAGCCAGGGGTCATGAGGGCTACACCTTC.